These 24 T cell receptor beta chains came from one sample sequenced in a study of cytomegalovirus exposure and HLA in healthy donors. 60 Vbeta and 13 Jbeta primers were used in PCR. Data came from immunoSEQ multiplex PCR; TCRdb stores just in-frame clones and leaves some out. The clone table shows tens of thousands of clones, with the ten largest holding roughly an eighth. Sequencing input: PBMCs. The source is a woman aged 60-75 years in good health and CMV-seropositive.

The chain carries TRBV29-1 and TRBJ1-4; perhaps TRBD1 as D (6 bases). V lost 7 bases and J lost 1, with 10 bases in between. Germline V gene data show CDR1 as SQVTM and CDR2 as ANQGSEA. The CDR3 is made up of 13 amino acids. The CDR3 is CSAIRGTNEKLFF. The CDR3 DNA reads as TGCAGCGCAATCAGGGGAACTAATGAAAAACTGTTTTTT.

For the CDR3, the DNA is TGTGCCAGCAGCTTCACTAGCGGCTCTTACAATGAGCAGTTCTTC. Amino acids: CASSFTSGSYNEQFF. The genes are TRBV5-4 and TRBJ2-1, with 8 bases identical to TRBD2. The CDR3 length is 15 residues. The V segment lost 2 bases and the J segment 4 bases; nucleotides outside the gene matches: 5. CDR1 is SGHNT and CDR2 is YYREEE in the germline V gene (reference sequence).

In nucleotides, the CDR3 is TGTGCCAGCAGCCCGCAGGTAGACTATGGCTACACCTTC. This encodes CASSPQVDYGYTF. The chain has TRBV14 and TRBJ1-2, with D unclear. Germline assignment: CDR1 SGHDN and CDR2 FVKESK. This CDR3 is built from 13 residues. The V end was cut by 4 bases, the J end by 3 bases, with 9 bases between.

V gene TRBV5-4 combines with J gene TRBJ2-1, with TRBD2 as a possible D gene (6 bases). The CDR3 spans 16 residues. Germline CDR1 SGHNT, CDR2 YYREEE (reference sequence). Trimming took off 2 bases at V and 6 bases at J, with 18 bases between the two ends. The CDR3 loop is CASSFGLSSARNEQFF. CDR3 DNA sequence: TGTGCCAGCAGCTTTGGACTAAGCTCTGCCCGCAATGAGCAGTTCTTC.

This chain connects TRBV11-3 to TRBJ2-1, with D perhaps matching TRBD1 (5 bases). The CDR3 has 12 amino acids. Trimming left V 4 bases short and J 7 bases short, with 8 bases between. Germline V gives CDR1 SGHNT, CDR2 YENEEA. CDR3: CASSSPGNEQFF. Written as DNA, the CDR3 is TGTGCCAGCAGCTCCCCAGGGAATGAGCAGTTCTTC.

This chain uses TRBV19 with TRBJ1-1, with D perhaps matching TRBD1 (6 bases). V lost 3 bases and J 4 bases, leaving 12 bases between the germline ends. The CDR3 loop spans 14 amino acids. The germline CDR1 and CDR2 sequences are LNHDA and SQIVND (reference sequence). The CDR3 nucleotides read TGTGCCAGTAGTATTAGATTCAGGGGCACTGAAGCTTTCTTT. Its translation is CASSIRFRGTEAFF.

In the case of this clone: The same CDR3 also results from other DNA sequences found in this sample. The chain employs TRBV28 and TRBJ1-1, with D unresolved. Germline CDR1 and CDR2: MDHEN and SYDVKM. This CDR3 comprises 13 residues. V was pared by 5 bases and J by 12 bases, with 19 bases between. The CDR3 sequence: CASSPRLGLVPFF. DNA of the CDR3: TGTGCCAGCAGTCCCCGTTTGGGCCTCGTGCCTTTCTTT.

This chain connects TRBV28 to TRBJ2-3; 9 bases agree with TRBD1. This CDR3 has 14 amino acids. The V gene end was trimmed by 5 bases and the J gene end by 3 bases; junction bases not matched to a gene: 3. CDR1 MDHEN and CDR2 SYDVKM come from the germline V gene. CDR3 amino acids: CASSPGQGTDTQYF. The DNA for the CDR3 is TGTGCCAGCAGTCCGGGACAGGGAACAGATACGCAGTATTTT.

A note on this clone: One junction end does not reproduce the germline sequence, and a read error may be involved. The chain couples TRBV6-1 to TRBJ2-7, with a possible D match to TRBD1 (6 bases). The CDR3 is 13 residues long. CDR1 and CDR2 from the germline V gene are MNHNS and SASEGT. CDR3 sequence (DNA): TGTGCCAGCGTTGGGGGCTCCCTCTACGAGCAGTCCTTC. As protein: CASVGGSLYEQSF.

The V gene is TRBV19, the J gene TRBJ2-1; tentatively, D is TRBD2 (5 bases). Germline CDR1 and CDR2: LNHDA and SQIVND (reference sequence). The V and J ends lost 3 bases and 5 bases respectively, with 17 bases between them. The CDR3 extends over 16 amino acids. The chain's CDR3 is CASSMGVGKSHNEQFF. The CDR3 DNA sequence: TGTGCCAGTAGTATGGGAGTAGGGAAGTCGCACAATGAGCAGTTCTTC.

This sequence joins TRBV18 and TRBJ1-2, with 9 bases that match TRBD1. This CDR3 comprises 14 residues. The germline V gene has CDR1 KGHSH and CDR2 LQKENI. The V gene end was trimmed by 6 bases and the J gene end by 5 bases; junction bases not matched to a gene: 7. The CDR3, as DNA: TGTGCCAGCTCGCAGGACAGGGGATCGTATGGCTACACCTTC. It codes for CASSQDRGSYGYTF.

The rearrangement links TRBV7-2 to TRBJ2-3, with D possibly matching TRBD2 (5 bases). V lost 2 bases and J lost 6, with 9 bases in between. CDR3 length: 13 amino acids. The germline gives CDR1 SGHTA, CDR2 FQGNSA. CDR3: CASSLMGVDTQYF. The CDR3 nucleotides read TGTGCCAGCAGCTTAATGGGAGTCGATACGCAGTATTTT.

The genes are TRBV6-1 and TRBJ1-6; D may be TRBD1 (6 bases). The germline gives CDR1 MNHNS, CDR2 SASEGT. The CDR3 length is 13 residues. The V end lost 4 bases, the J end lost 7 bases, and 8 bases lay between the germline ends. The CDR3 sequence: CASSGQENSPLHF. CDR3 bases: TGTGCCAGCAGTGGACAGGAAAATTCACCCCTCCACTTT.

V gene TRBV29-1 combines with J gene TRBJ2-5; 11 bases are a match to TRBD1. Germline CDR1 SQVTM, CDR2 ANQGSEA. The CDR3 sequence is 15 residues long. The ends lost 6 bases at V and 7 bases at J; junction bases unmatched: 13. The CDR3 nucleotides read TGCAGCGTCGCCGGGACAGGGGGTCCGGGTGGGACCCAGTACTTC. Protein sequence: CSVAGTGGPGGTQYF.

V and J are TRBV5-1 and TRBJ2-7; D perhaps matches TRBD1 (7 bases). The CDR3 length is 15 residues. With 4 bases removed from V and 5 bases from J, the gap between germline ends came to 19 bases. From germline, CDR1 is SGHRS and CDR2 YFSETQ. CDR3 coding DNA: TGCGCCAGCAGCCCGGACAGGCGGGCGGGGCACGAGCAGTACTTC. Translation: CASSPDRRAGHEQYF.

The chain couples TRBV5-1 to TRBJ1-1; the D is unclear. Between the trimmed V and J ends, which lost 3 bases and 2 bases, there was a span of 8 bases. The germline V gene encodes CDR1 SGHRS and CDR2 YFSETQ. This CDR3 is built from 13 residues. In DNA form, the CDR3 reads TGCGCCAGCAGCTCGATACAAAACACTGAAGCTTTCTTT. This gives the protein CASSSIQNTEAFF.

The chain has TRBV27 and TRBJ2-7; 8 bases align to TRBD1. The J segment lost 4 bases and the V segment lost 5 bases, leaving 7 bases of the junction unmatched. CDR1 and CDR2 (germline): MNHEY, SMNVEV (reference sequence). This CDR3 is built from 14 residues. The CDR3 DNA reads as TGTGCCAGCAGTCCGGCAGGGGGCAGGTACGAGCAGTACTTC. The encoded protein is CASSPAGGRYEQYF.

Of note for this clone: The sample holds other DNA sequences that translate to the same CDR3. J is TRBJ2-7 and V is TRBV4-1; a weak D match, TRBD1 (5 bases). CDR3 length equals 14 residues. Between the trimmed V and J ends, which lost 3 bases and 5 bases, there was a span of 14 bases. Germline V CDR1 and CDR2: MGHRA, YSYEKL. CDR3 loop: CASSQGRADNEQYF. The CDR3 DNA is TGCGCCAGCAGCCAGGGCAGGGCGGACAACGAGCAGTACTTC.

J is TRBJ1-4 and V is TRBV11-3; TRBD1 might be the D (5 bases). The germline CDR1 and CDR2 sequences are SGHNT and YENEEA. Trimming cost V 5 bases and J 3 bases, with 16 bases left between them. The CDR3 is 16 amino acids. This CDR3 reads CASSLLGGVANEKLFF. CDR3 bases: TGTGCCAGCAGCCTACTGGGGGGGGTAGCTAATGAAAAACTGTTTTTT.

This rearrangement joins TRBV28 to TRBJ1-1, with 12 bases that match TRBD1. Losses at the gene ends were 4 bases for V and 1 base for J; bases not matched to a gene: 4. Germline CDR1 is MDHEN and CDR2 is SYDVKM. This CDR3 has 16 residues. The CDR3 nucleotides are TGTGCCAGCAGTTGGGGACAGGGGGCCAGGAACACTGAAGCTTTCTTT. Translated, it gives CASSWGQGARNTEAFF.

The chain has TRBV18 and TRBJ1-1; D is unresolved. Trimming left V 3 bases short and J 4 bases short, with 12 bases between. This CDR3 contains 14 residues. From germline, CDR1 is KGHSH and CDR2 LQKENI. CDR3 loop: CASSPPDPGTEAFF. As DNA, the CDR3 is TGTGCCAGCTCACCCCCGGATCCGGGCACTGAAGCTTTCTTT.

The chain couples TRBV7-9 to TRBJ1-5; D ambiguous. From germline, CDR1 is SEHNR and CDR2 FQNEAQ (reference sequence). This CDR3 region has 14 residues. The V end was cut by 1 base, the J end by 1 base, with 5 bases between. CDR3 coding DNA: TGTGCCAGCAGCTTAGGGGCGAGCAATCAGCCCCAGCATTTT. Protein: CASSLGASNQPQHF.

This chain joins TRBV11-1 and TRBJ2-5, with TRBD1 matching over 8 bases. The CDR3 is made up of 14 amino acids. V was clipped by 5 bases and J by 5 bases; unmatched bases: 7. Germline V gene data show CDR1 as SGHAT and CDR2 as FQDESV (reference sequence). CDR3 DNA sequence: TGTGCCAGCAGCCCAGACAGGGGATATGAGACCCAGTACTTC. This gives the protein CASSPDRGYETQYF. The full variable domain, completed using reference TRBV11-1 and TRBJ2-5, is EAEVAQSPRYKITEKSQAVAFWCDPISGHATLYWYRQILGQGPELLVQFQDESVVDDSQLPKDRFSAERLKGVDSTLKIQPAELGDSAMYLCASSPDRGYETQYFGPGTRLLVL.

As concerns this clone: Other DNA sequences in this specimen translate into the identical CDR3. The CDR3 loop is CASRAPGTGGTNRYEQYF. CDR3 nucleotide sequence: TGTGCCAGCAGGGCTCCCGGGACAGGGGGAACCAACCGCTACGAGCAGTACTTC. The V gene is TRBV5-6, the J gene TRBJ2-7; 11 positions match TRBD1. The V gene's germline CDR1 is SGHDT and CDR2 YYEEEE. After removal of 5 bases from V and 3 bases from J, the junction contained 16 bases not matched to a gene. The CDR3 consists of 18 residues.